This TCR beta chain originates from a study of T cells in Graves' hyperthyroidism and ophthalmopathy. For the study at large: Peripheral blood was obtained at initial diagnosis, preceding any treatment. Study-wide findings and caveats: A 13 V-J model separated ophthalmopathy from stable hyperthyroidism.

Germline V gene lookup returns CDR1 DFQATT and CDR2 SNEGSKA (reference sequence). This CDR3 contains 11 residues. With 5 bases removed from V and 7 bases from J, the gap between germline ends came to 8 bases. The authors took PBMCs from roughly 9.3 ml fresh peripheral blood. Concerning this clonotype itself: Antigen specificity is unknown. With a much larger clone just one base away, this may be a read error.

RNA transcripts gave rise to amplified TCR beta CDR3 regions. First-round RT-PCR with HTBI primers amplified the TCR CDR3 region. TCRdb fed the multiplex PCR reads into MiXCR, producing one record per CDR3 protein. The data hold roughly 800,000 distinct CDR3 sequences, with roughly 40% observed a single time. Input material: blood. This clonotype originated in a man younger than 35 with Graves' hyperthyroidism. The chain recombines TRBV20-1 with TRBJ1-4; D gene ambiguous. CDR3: CSAGRVEKLFF. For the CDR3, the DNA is TGCAGTGCTGGGAGGGTTGAAAAACTGTTTTTT.